The sequence of this TCR beta chain was determined in a study of T cell repertoires in cytomegalovirus infection. Study information: In public TCR beta signatures, there were indications of both CMV infection and matching HLA type.

Notes on this clonotype: Its antigen remains unidentified.

General study points: Clonotype analysis showed dominance of the ex vivo response by HLA-C-restricted CMV-specific TCR beta clonotypes.

MiXCR, applied by TCRdb to the reads, yields one record per CDR3 protein. The sample has about 98,000 distinct CDR3 sequences; about 15% are singletons. Sequences were obtained from PBMCs. The sequence was collected from a human donor in good health (CMV status not recorded). Some clones in this sample may be carry-over from other donors' samples.

CDR3 in amino acids: CSARDQGNDEQFF. Written as DNA, the CDR3 is TGCAGTGCTAGAGATCAGGGGAATGATGAGCAGTTCTTC. The rearrangement uses TRBV20-1 and TRBJ2-1; D may be TRBD1 (6 bases). Looked up from germline, CDR1 is DFQATT and CDR2 is SNEGSKA (reference sequence). The CDR3 has 13 residues. The V end lost 0 bases, the J end lost 8 bases, and 11 bases lay between the germline ends.